Presented here are 9 T cell receptor beta chains from one specimen sequenced in a study of blood T cell repertoires in COVID-19. TCRdb's copy holds only in-frame clones and misses some; the assay was immunoSEQ multiplex PCR. This sample has tens of thousands of clones, with approximately 92% found just once. The specimen sequenced was peripheral blood. These receptors came from a woman aged 45-60 years with active COVID-19.

The V gene is TRBV11-2, the J gene TRBJ2-3; 10 bases line up with TRBD2. Germline V CDR1 and CDR2: SGHAT, FQNNGV. Losses at the gene ends were 4 bases for V and 3 bases for J; bases not matched to a gene: 7. This CDR3 has 16 residues. In DNA form, the CDR3 reads TGTGCCAGCAGCTCCCTCACTAGCGGGAAGACAGATACGCAGTATTTT. It codes for CASSSLTSGKTDTQYF.

DNA of the CDR3: TGTGCCTGGAGTGAATCGCGGAATTCACCCCTCCACTTT. It yields the protein CAWSESRNSPLHF. This sequence joins TRBV30 and TRBJ1-6, with unresolved D. Germline CDR1 reads GTSNPN; CDR2 reads SVGIG (reference sequence). V lost 1 base and J 7 bases, leaving 8 bases between the germline ends. The CDR3 loop spans 13 amino acids. Based on the CDR3 plus reference TRBV30 and TRBJ1-6, the full variable domain is SQTIHQWPATLVQPVGSPLSLECTVEGTSNPNLYWYRQAAGRGLQLLFYSVGIGQISSEVPQNLSASRPQDRQFILSSKKLLLSDSGFYLCAWSESRNSPLHFGNGTRLTVT.

The chain recombines TRBV7-2 with TRBJ2-1; the match to TRBD2 covers 7 bases. The CDR3 covers 14 residues. V trimming: 3 bases; J trimming: 9 bases; junction bases outside the gene matches: 8. CDR1 is SGHTA and CDR2 is FQGNSA in the germline V gene. CDR3 sequence reads: CASSLGGVRSEQFF. CDR3 coding DNA: TGTGCCAGCAGCTTGGGGGGGGTGCGGAGTGAGCAGTTCTTC.

V usage is TRBV27 and J usage is TRBJ2-7; 12 nucleotides agree with TRBD1. V gave up 0 bases and J gave up 3 bases; unmatched junction bases: 6. Germline values: CDR1 MNHEY, CDR2 SMNVEV (reference sequence). The CDR3 loop spans 17 amino acids. CDR3 protein: CASSLSLGDRGLYEQYF. DNA for the CDR3: TGTGCCAGCAGTTTATCTTTGGGGGACAGGGGGCTCTACGAGCAGTACTTC.

The genes are TRBV27 and TRBJ1-6; D is ambiguous. CDR1 MNHEY and CDR2 SMNVEV come from the germline V gene (reference sequence). Trimming cost V 6 bases and J 6 bases, with 12 bases left between them. This CDR3 has 14 residues. This CDR3 is CASSSTATNSPLHF. The CDR3 coding sequence is TGTGCCAGCAGCTCAACAGCCACTAATTCACCCCTCCACTTT.

The chain combines TRBV6-2 or TRBV6-3 with TRBJ1-6; 10 bases line up with TRBD1. Germline values: CDR1 MNHEY, CDR2 SVGEGT. This CDR3 contains 17 residues. V was pared by 6 bases and J by 8 bases, with 13 bases of the junction left unmatched. As DNA, the CDR3 is TGTGCCAGCAGCCCCACGACAGGGGGCGTCGGATATTCACCCCTCCACTTT. As protein: CASSPTTGGVGYSPLHF.

This chain connects TRBV6-6 to TRBJ1-2; 7 positions match TRBD1. CDR3 length: 17 amino acids. The ends lost 5 bases at V and 5 bases at J; junction bases unmatched: 17. Germline V lookup: CDR1 MNHNY, CDR2 SVGAGI (reference sequence). Here the CDR3 reads CASSPETFTGAEYGYTF. As DNA, the CDR3 is TGTGCCAGCAGTCCCGAAACGTTTACAGGGGCCGAATATGGCTACACCTTC.

The chain joins TRBV7-2 to TRBJ1-2; D remains ambiguous. The germline V gene has CDR1 SGHTA and CDR2 FQGNSA. The CDR3 extends over 16 amino acids. Trimming stripped 4 bases from V and 4 bases from J, with 19 bases between. CDR3 nucleotide sequence: TGTGCCAGCAGCTCCCCCGGAGGGCTACCGAGCTATGGCTACACCTTC. This encodes CASSSPGGLPSYGYTF.

J is TRBJ2-2 and V is TRBV5-1; TRBD2 aligns across 7 bases. CDR1 SGHRS and CDR2 YFSETQ come from the germline V gene. The junction had 5 bases not matched to a gene; V was cut back by 4 bases and J by 8 bases. This CDR3 is 13 amino acids long. The CDR3 loop is CASSTSGTGELFF. Written as DNA, the CDR3 is TGCGCCAGCAGCACCAGCGGGACTGGGGAGCTGTTTTTT.